What follows are 30 T cell receptor beta chains derived from one specimen sequenced in a study of cytomegalovirus exposure and HLA in healthy donors. Sequencing used immunoSEQ multiplex PCR; TCRdb keeps in-frame clones, though not all of them. This table holds 90,000 to 110,000 clones, roughly 86% found once. The sequencing sample was made of PBMCs. The receptors shown here come from a woman younger than 30 in good health and CMV-seronegative.

The V and J genes are TRBV7-2 and TRBJ2-1, with D perhaps TRBD2 (6 bases). The CDR3 covers 15 residues. In germline, CDR1 is SGHTA, CDR2 FQGNSA. V was trimmed by 1 base and J by 10 bases, leaving 17 bases between them. The CDR3 loop reads CASSLVVDAAGEQFF. CDR3 bases: TGTGCCAGCAGCTTAGTGGTTGACGCTGCGGGAGAGCAGTTCTTC.

A few counts support this clone. The CDR3 reads CASSLDGKSGNTIYF. In DNA, the CDR3 is TGCGCCAGCAGCTTGGATGGCAAGTCTGGAAACACCATATATTTT. V is TRBV5-1 and J is TRBJ1-3; D gene unclear. V lost 0 bases and J lost 1, with 8 bases in between. There are 15 residues in the CDR3. In germline, CDR1 is SGHRS, CDR2 YFSETQ. Drawing the rest from reference TRBV5-1 and TRBJ1-3, the complete variable domain is KAGVTQTPRYLIKTRGQQVTLSCSPISGHRSVSWYQQTPGQGLQFLFEYFSETQRNKGNFPGRFSGRQFSNSRSEMNVSTLELGDSALYLCASSLDGKSGNTIYFGEGSWLTVV.

By frequency in the sample, this clone is medium-sized. The chain has TRBV19 and TRBJ1-2; TRBD1 matches at 9 bases. The CDR3 has 14 residues. The junction had 10 bases not matched to a gene; V was cut back by 7 bases and J by 7 bases. In germline, CDR1 is LNHDA, CDR2 SQIVND (reference sequence). The chain's CDR3 is CASTRTGENGGYTF. CDR3 bases: TGTGCCAGTACCAGGACAGGGGAAAACGGTGGCTACACCTTC.

The chain couples TRBV28 to TRBJ2-2; possibly TRBD1 for D (6 bases). This CDR3 region has 17 residues. CDR1 is MDHEN, CDR2 SYDVKM, per germline. Trimming took 5 bases from V and 1 from J, leaving 17 bases between them. For the CDR3, the DNA is TGTGCCAGCAGTACCATTTACAGGGAGCGGAACACCGGGGAGCTGTTTTTT. It translates to CASSTIYRERNTGELFF.

The chain links TRBV6-1 to TRBJ2-5; TRBD2 matches at 9 bases. Germline V lookup: CDR1 MNHNS, CDR2 SASEGT. V was pared by 4 bases and J by 5 bases, with 11 bases of the junction left unmatched. CDR3 length equals 16 residues. The DNA for the CDR3 is TGTGCCAGCAGTGTCGGACAAGCGGGAGGAACGGAGACCCAGTACTTC. Its protein is CASSVGQAGGTETQYF.

The chain links TRBV5-4 to TRBJ1-3; a possible D gene is TRBD1 (5 bases). The CDR3 extends over 16 amino acids. Per the germline V gene, CDR1 is SGHNT and CDR2 is YYREEE (reference sequence). The V end was cut by 3 bases, the J end by 5 bases, with 18 bases between. Here the CDR3 DNA reads TGTGCCAGCAGCTCGGGGGGAGGAAGGGTCCGAAACACCATATATTTT. This codes for CASSSGGGRVRNTIYF.

The chain joins TRBV7-9 to TRBJ2-7; 7 bases agree with TRBD1. CDR3 length: 15 residues. Germline V gene sequence: CDR1 SEHNR, CDR2 FQNEAQ (reference sequence). V lost 4 bases and J lost 7; bases outside the gene matches: 13. In DNA, the CDR3 is TGTGCCAGCAGCTCAATCCGGGACAGCGTTCGGGAGCAGTACTTC. As protein: CASSSIRDSVREQYF.

Notes on this clone: Other nucleotide sequences in the sample specify the same CDR3. The J gene is TRBJ1-5, the V gene TRBV6-1; D possibly corresponds to TRBD1 (6 bases). The CDR3 covers 13 residues. CDR1 MNHNS and CDR2 SASEGT come from the germline V gene. Trimming left V 1 base short and J 6 bases short, with 7 bases between. CDR3 in amino acids: CASSEGGGQPQHF. As DNA, the CDR3 is TGTGCCAGCAGTGAAGGAGGGGGTCAGCCCCAGCATTTT.

V usage is TRBV29-1 and J usage is TRBJ2-7; 8 positions agree with TRBD2. Germline V lookup: CDR1 SQVTM, CDR2 ANQGSEA. V lost 4 bases and J lost 4; bases outside the gene matches: 9. The CDR3 extends over 14 amino acids. Written as DNA, the CDR3 is TGCAGCGTTGGTACTAGCGGAGGGGGGTACGAGCAGTACTTC. This encodes CSVGTSGGGYEQYF.

The chain links TRBV19 to TRBJ2-3; 9 bases are a match to TRBD2. CDR1 LNHDA and CDR2 SQIVND come from the germline V gene (reference sequence). The CDR3 length is 17 residues. The J segment lost 0 bases and the V segment lost 3 bases, leaving 7 bases of the junction unmatched. The CDR3 nucleotides are TGTGCCAGTAGTATGCGGGCTAGCGGGACTAGCACAGATACGCAGTATTTT. Its protein is CASSMRASGTSTDTQYF.

This rearrangement joins TRBV28 to TRBJ2-7; 14 bases align to TRBD2. The CDR3 spans 16 residues. Germline loops: CDR1 MDHEN, CDR2 SYDVKM. Trimming cost V 7 bases and J 4 bases; bases outside gene matches: 9. The CDR3 DNA sequence: TGTGCCAGCAAAGGGACTAGCGGGAGCCCGCCGTACGAGCAGTACTTC. This gives the protein CASKGTSGSPPYEQYF.

This clone was found once. The rearrangement links TRBV7-9 to TRBJ1-5; D may be TRBD1 (5 bases). In germline, CDR1 is SEHNR, CDR2 FQNEAQ (reference sequence). Trimming left V 5 bases short and J 6 bases short, with 14 bases between. The CDR3 runs 14 residues. This CDR3 is CASSNSNGGQPQHF. The CDR3 DNA follows: TGTGCCAGCAGCAATTCGAACGGGGGTCAGCCCCAGCATTTT.

In regard to this clone: One end of the junction fails to match germline, which may point to a read error. The rearrangement joins TRBV29-1 to TRBJ1-1, with 8 nucleotides matching TRBD1. The V gene's germline CDR1 is SQVTM and CDR2 ANQGSEA. CDR3 length equals 13 residues. CDR3 in amino acids: CSVSTGGNSEAFF. CDR3 coding DNA: TGCAGCGTTTCTACAGGGGGGAACTCTGAAGCTTTCTTT.

This clone appeared once. The genes are TRBV29-1 and TRBJ2-3, with TRBD2 matching 7 bases. V trimming: 7 bases; J trimming: 4 bases; junction bases outside the gene matches: 14. Looked up from germline, CDR1 is SQVTM and CDR2 is ANQGSEA. The CDR3 extends over 15 amino acids. CDR3 protein: CSELVGEGRADTQYF. Written as DNA, the CDR3 is TGCAGCGAGTTGGTGGGGGAGGGTCGGGCAGATACGCAGTATTTT.

The CDR3 loop is CASSPPTRTDTQYF. The CDR3, as DNA: TGTGCCAGCTCACCCCCCACTCGCACAGATACGCAGTATTTT. This chain joins TRBV18 and TRBJ2-3; D call uncertain. The V and J ends lost 3 bases and 1 base respectively, with 8 bases between them. The germline gives CDR1 KGHSH, CDR2 LQKENI. There are 14 residues in the CDR3.

The CDR3 sequence is CASSTTSRGSSPLHF. The CDR3 coding sequence is TGTGCCAGTAGTACAACATCAAGAGGCAGTTCACCCCTCCACTTT. The chain is built from TRBV19 and TRBJ1-6; D is undetermined. The CDR3 spans 15 residues. Germline CDR1 is LNHDA and CDR2 is SQIVND (reference sequence). Between the trimmed V and J ends, which lost 4 bases and 9 bases, there was a span of 16 bases.

V and J are TRBV7-9 and TRBJ2-4; D gene ambiguous. The CDR3 contains 12 residues. Trimming left V 10 bases short and J 6 bases short, with 13 bases between. Germline CDR1 SEHNR, CDR2 FQNEAQ (reference sequence). CDR3 DNA sequence: TGTGCCACGACTCCACAATCAAACATTCAGTACTTC. Translation: CATTPQSNIQYF.

This clone has a handful of counts. The chain is built from TRBV19 and TRBJ1-1, with D tentatively TRBD1 (5 bases). V lost 5 bases and J 8 bases, leaving 9 bases between the germline ends. The CDR3 length is 11 residues. CDR1 and CDR2 from the germline V gene are LNHDA and SQIVND (reference sequence). The CDR3 protein is CASSYGQEAFF. CDR3 nucleotides: TGTGCCAGTAGTTACGGACAAGAAGCTTTCTTT.

There are a few counts of this clone. V usage is TRBV4-2 and J usage is TRBJ2-7; 8 nucleotides align to TRBD2. The germline gives CDR1 LGHNA, CDR2 YNFKEQ. The CDR3 runs to 14 residues. V was clipped by 4 bases and J by 3 bases; unmatched bases: 5. CDR3 amino acids: CASSPPGGNYEQYF. The CDR3 DNA follows: TGTGCCAGCAGCCCTCCGGGGGGGAACTACGAGCAGTACTTC.

V usage is TRBV4-2 and J usage is TRBJ2-3, with a possible D match to TRBD2 (6 bases). CDR1 is LGHNA, CDR2 YNFKEQ, per germline. The CDR3 is made up of 14 amino acids. The ends were cut back, 2 bases at V and 2 bases at J, with 8 bases in the middle. The CDR3: CASSQWDFTDTQYF. The CDR3 nucleotides are TGTGCCAGCAGCCAATGGGACTTCACAGATACGCAGTATTTT.

This chain connects TRBV7-6 to TRBJ2-6; D is unresolved. This CDR3 region has 14 residues. V lost 5 bases and J lost 0, with 5 bases in between. The V gene's germline CDR1 is SGHVS and CDR2 FNYEAQ. The CDR3 loop is CASSLSSGANVLTF. CDR3 in DNA: TGTGCCAGCAGCCTAAGCTCTGGGGCCAACGTCCTGACTTTC.

The chain combines TRBV28 with TRBJ2-1; 11 bases line up with TRBD2. The CDR3 loop spans 16 amino acids. Germline CDR1 is MDHEN and CDR2 is SYDVKM. With V trimmed by 6 bases and J by 8 bases, 12 bases remained unmatched. The DNA of the CDR3 is TGTGCCAGCAGATTAGAGGGACTAGCGGACGTCTATGAGCAGTTCTTC. Amino acid sequence: CASRLEGLADVYEQFF.

The chain recombines TRBV5-1 with TRBJ2-7; 9 bases align to TRBD1. Germline V gene lookup returns CDR1 SGHRS and CDR2 YFSETQ. This CDR3 region has 15 residues. J lost 2 bases, V lost 5 bases, and 8 bases had no gene match. The CDR3 nucleotides read TGCGCCAGCAGAAGACAGGGGGAAGGCGCCTACGAGCAGTACTTC. Protein product: CASRRQGEGAYEQYF.

The genes are TRBV19 and TRBJ1-1; no clear D. CDR1 is LNHDA and CDR2 is SQIVND in the germline V gene (reference sequence). The CDR3 totals 13 residues. With 5 bases removed from V and 5 bases from J, the gap between germline ends came to 12 bases. The CDR3: CASSFNGETEAFF. The CDR3 nucleotides are TGTGCCAGTAGTTTCAATGGGGAGACTGAAGCTTTCTTT.

The J gene is TRBJ2-5, the V gene TRBV9, with TRBD2 matching over 8 bases. V shed 3 bases and J 4 bases; nucleotides not matched to a gene: 14. The length of the CDR3 is 17 residues. CDR1 is SGDLS and CDR2 is YYNGEE in the germline V gene. The CDR3 loop is CASSAGGTSRTTETQYF. DNA for the CDR3: TGTGCCAGCAGCGCCGGGGGGACTAGTCGGACCACAGAGACCCAGTACTTC.

The chain has TRBV7-3 and TRBJ2-7; 10 bases fit TRBD2. Losses at the gene ends were 5 bases for V and 2 bases for J; bases not matched to a gene: 21. The CDR3 runs to 20 residues. Germline values: CDR1 SGHTA, CDR2 FQGTGA. The CDR3 nucleotides are TGTGCCAGCAGCATAAAGTCCGGGAGCGGGGGGGCGGTTCCTCCCTACGAGCAGTACTTC. Translating it yields CASSIKSGSGGAVPPYEQYF.

The rearrangement joins TRBV9 to TRBJ2-1; 9 positions match TRBD2. Germline V gives CDR1 SGDLS, CDR2 YYNGEE. The V and J ends lost 6 bases and 0 bases, in that order; junction bases with no gene match: 1. The CDR3 contains 14 residues. Here the CDR3 DNA reads TGTGCCAGCACTAGCGGGGTCTCCTACAATGAGCAGTTCTTC. This sequence encodes CASTSGVSYNEQFF. Variable domain in full (rest from reference TRBV9 and TRBJ2-1): DSGVTQTPKHLITATGQRVTLRCSPRSGDLSVYWYQQSLDQGLQFLIQYYNGEERAKGNILERFSAQQFPDLHSELNLSSLELGDSALYFCASTSGVSYNEQFFGPGTRLTVL.

The genes are TRBV9 and TRBJ2-3; 9 bases align to TRBD2. This CDR3 comprises 19 residues. Trimming removed 0 bases from V and 0 bases from J; junction bases left unmatched: 11. Germline V lookup: CDR1 SGDLS, CDR2 YYNGEE. This chain's CDR3 is CASSVDPGGGASSTDTQYF. CDR3 DNA sequence: TGTGCCAGCAGCGTAGATCCGGGCGGGGGGGCTTCGAGCACAGATACGCAGTATTTT.

J is TRBJ2-5 and V is TRBV4-3; TRBD1 might be the D (6 bases). Germline assignment: CDR1 LGHNA and CDR2 YSLEER. The V end was cut by 0 bases, the J end by 4 bases, with 21 bases between. CDR3 length: 18 amino acids. CDR3 region: CASSQEHFSDSLGETQYF. DNA of the CDR3: TGCGCCAGCAGCCAAGAACACTTCTCGGACAGCCTAGGAGAGACCCAGTACTTC.

The chain couples TRBV28 to TRBJ1-2, with D perhaps TRBD1 (6 bases). The germline gives CDR1 MDHEN, CDR2 SYDVKM. The CDR3 consists of 16 residues. Trimming stripped 6 bases from V and 8 bases from J, with 25 bases between. In DNA form, the CDR3 reads TGTGCCAGCAGCCTGACGGTGGGGCAGGGGCCGAGAGGCTACACCTTC. This codes for CASSLTVGQGPRGYTF.